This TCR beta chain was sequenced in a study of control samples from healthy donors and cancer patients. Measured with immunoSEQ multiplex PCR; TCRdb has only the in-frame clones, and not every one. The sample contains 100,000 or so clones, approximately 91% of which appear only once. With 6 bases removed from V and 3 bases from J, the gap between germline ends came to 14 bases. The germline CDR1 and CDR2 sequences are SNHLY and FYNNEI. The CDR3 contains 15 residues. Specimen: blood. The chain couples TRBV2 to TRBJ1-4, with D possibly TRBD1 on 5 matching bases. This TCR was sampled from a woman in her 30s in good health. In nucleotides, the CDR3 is TGTGCCAGCAGCCCCGACCAGGGAGCTAATGAAAAACTGTTTTTT. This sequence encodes CASSPDQGANEKLFF.